What follows is one T cell receptor (beta chain) and its context. These data belong to a study of shared clonotypes between healthy human individuals. V was pared by 4 bases and J by 0 bases, with 8 bases of the junction left unmatched. There are 17 residues in the CDR3. CDR1 and CDR2 (germline): MDHEN, SYDVKM. Across several immunoSEQ plates, the genomic DNA of each subset was split evenly. Produced via immunoSEQ multiplex PCR; TCRdb's table is partial and in-frame only. Among roughly 510,000 clones listed, almost 80% were seen once. Input material: PBMCs. The TCR comes from a middle-aged woman in good health. Some clones in this sample may be carry-over from other donors' samples. V gene TRBV28 combines with J gene TRBJ1-2, with TRBD1 identical over 10 bases. The CDR3 sequence: CASSSRQGATPNYGYTF. The CDR3 DNA is TGTGCCAGCAGTTCAAGACAGGGGGCCACCCCTAACTATGGCTACACCTTC.